The rows below give T cell receptor beta chains drawn from one sample of a study of blood T cell repertoires in COVID-19. Produced via immunoSEQ multiplex PCR; TCRdb's table is partial and in-frame only. The sample holds 85,000 to 100,000 clones, around three quarters seen once. Source material: peripheral blood. The receptors were sampled from a man aged 45-65 years who had recovered from COVID-19. Each CDR3 is given with its conserved first and last residue. A D gene is named only where the DNA matches it firmly. Size is stated for part of the rows, as once, few or many counts, or as a class when the clone is expanded.

v_call	d_call	j_call	clone_size	cdr3_aa	cdr3_nt
TRBV19	.	TRBJ2-5	.	CASSIGGQWETQYF	TGTGCCAGTAGTATAGGGGGGCAGTGGGAGACCCAGTACTTC
TRBV28	TRBD1	TRBJ2-2	once	CASSLVGQGRTGELFF	TGTGCCAGCAGTTTGGTGGGACAGGGGCGGACCGGGGAGCTGTTTTTT
TRBV11-2	.	TRBJ2-7	.	CASSKRLQGTRYEQYF	TGTGCCAGCAGCAAACGATTACAGGGTACACGCTACGAGCAGTACTTC
TRBV6-5	.	TRBJ1-4	once	CASSYDVASEKLFF	TGTGCCAGCAGTTACGATGTCGCGAGTGAAAAACTGTTTTTT
TRBV2	TRBD1	TRBJ1-3	.	CASRKDRSSGNTIYF	TGTGCCAGCAGGAAGGACAGGAGCTCTGGAAACACCATATATTTT
TRBV7-9	.	TRBJ1-4	.	CASSLDVGVEKLFF	TGTGCCAGCAGCTTAGACGTCGGGGTTGAAAAACTGTTTTTT
TRBV6-6	TRBD1	TRBJ1-2	.	CASINTGGNYGYTF	TGTGCCAGCATTAACACAGGGGGCAACTATGGCTACACCTTC
TRBV28	.	TRBJ2-7	.	CASSSVTGSPPEQYF	TGTGCCAGCAGTTCCGTGACAGGAAGCCCACCCGAGCAGTACTTC
TRBV2	.	TRBJ1-1	.	CASSEAPNTEAFF	TGTGCCAGCAGCGAGGCACCTAACACTGAAGCTTTCTTT
TRBV5-1	.	TRBJ1-2	.	CASSFGGGRGYGYTF	TGCGCCAGCAGCTTTGGGGGGGGGCGAGGATATGGCTACACCTTC
TRBV28	.	TRBJ1-5	.	CASSLERLAGNQPQHF	TGTGCCAGCAGTTTAGAGCGCCTGGCAGGCAATCAGCCCCAGCATTTT
TRBV5-1	.	TRBJ1-2	.	CASSLQGKAVGYTF	TGCGCCAGCAGCTTGCAGGGTAAAGCTGTTGGCTACACCTTC
TRBV6-1	TRBD2	TRBJ2-1	many	CASSEIRGGRFDEQFF	TGTGCCAGCAGTGAAATCCGGGGGGGCCGGTTCGATGAGCAGTTCTTC
TRBV7-9	.	TRBJ1-2	.	CASSSLRYGGYTF	TGTGCCAGCAGCTCACTTCGATACGGTGGCTACACCTTC
TRBV19	.	TRBJ2-7	.	CASSGQSYEQYF	TGTGCCAGTAGTGGACAGAGCTACGAGCAGTACTTC
TRBV10-3	.	TRBJ2-3	.	CAISDLDTQYF	TGTGCCATCAGTGACCTAGATACGCAGTATTTT
TRBV6-2/TRBV6-3	.	TRBJ1-5	.	CASSYQAVGGSAF	TGTGCCAGCAGTTACCAGGCAGTGGGGGGTTCGGCATTT
TRBV5-1	.	TRBJ2-7	.	CASSLEDSTSYEQYF	TGCGCCAGCAGCTTAGAGGACAGCACATCCTACGAGCAGTACTTC
TRBV27	.	TRBJ1-5	.	CASRTHGSNQPQHF	TGTGCCAGCAGAACGCACGGTAGCAATCAGCCCCAGCATTTT
TRBV4-3	.	TRBJ2-5	.	CASSQEVDSQGTQYF	TGCGCCAGCAGCCAAGAGGTTGACAGCCAGGGGACCCAGTACTTC
TRBV19	.	TRBJ1-2	.	CASSIGGPGYTF	TGTGCCAGTAGTATTGGCGGGCCCGGCTACACCTTC
TRBV6-5	.	TRBJ2-2	.	CASSEGQNTGELFF	TGTGCCAGCTCCGAGGGCCAGAACACCGGGGAGCTGTTTTTT
TRBV5-4	TRBD1	TRBJ2-3	.	CASSLADRGITDTQYF	TGTGCCAGCAGCTTGGCCGACAGGGGGATCACAGATACGCAGTATTTT
TRBV18	TRBD2	TRBJ2-2	.	CASSLLAGDLTGELFF	TGTGCCAGCTCACTCCTAGCGGGGGACCTCACCGGGGAGCTGTTTTTT
TRBV5-6	TRBD2	TRBJ2-5	.	CASSSSGGAETQYF	TGTGCCAGCAGCTCTAGCGGGGGGGCGGAGACCCAGTACTTC
TRBV29-1	.	TRBJ1-1	.	CSVDPSPLLMNTEAFF	TGCAGCGTTGATCCCTCCCCCCTACTTATGAACACTGAAGCTTTCTTT
TRBV5-1	TRBD1	TRBJ1-6	.	CASRSMNRGNSPLHF	TGCGCCAGCAGGTCCATGAACAGGGGAAATTCACCCCTCCACTTT
TRBV28	.	TRBJ2-7	.	CASRETPDSSYEQYF	TGTGCCAGCCGAGAAACCCCGGACAGCTCCTACGAGCAGTACTTC
TRBV10-3	.	TRBJ2-5	.	CAISAPGRRETQYF	TGTGCCATCAGTGCCCCAGGCAGGAGGGAGACCCAGTACTTC
TRBV13	.	TRBJ2-1	.	CASSFGQGRDNEQFF	TGTGCCAGCAGCTTCGGTCAGGGAAGGGACAATGAGCAGTTCTTC
TRBV24-1	.	TRBJ2-3	.	CATRGNTDTQYF	TGTGCCACCCGGGGTAACACAGATACGCAGTATTTT
TRBV3-1/TRBV3-2	.	TRBJ2-3	.	CASSHLADTQYF	TGTGCCAGCAGCCATTTAGCAGATACGCAGTATTTT
TRBV5-1	.	TRBJ1-4	once	CASSLGRDTTNEKLFF	TGCGCCAGCAGCTTGGGCCGAGATACAACTAATGAAAAACTGTTTTTT
TRBV4-2	TRBD1	TRBJ2-3	.	CASSHLSGGTGGNTQYF	TGTGCCAGCAGCCACTTGAGCGGCGGGACAGGGGGAAATACGCAGTATTTT
TRBV10-2	TRBD1	TRBJ1-6	once	CASSETRRQGNSPLHF	TGCGCCAGCAGTGAAACTCGCAGACAGGGGAATTCACCCCTCCACTTT
TRBV9	TRBD1	TRBJ2-1	.	CASSVKSAGGLNEQFF	TGTGCCAGCAGCGTAAAGTCGGCAGGGGGCTTGAATGAGCAGTTCTTC
TRBV20-1	.	TRBJ2-7	.	CSASILAYEQYF	TGCAGTGCTAGTATTCTAGCGTACGAGCAGTACTTC
TRBV23-1	.	TRBJ2-2	few	CASSNRVTGELFF	TGCGCCAGCAGTAACAGGGTTACCGGGGAGCTGTTTTTT
TRBV19	.	TRBJ2-1	.	CASSIGTYQNEQFF	TGTGCCAGTAGTATCGGGACTTACCAGAATGAGCAGTTCTTC
TRBV19	.	TRBJ1-1	once	CASTLGHMNTEAFF	TGTGCCAGTACGCTGGGCCACATGAACACTGAAGCTTTCTTT
TRBV5-1	.	TRBJ2-5	few	CASSLIVGGQETQYF	TGCGCCAGCAGCTTGATAGTCGGGGGACAAGAGACCCAGTACTTC
TRBV5-1	.	TRBJ1-1	.	CASTERTSNTEAFF	TGCGCCAGCACCGAGAGGACTTCGAACACTGAAGCTTTCTTT
TRBV2	TRBD2	TRBJ2-3	.	CAGLAVFTDTQYF	TGTGCCGGGCTAGCGGTCTTCACAGATACGCAGTATTTT
TRBV4-2	.	TRBJ2-5	.	CASSLSSASGSKETQYF	TGTGCCAGCAGCCTATCGTCAGCTTCGGGTTCAAAAGAGACCCAGTACTTC
TRBV28	.	TRBJ2-6	.	CASGNRVGANVLTF	TGTGCCAGCGGTAACAGGGTAGGGGCCAACGTCCTGACTTTC
TRBV11-2	TRBD2	TRBJ2-3	.	CASSAGLAGTDTQYF	TGTGCCAGCAGCGCCGGACTAGCGGGCACAGATACGCAGTATTTT
TRBV24-1	TRBD2	TRBJ2-1	.	CATSDFRTSGSNNNEQFF	TGTGCCACCAGTGATTTCAGGACTAGCGGGAGTAACAACAATGAGCAGTTCTTC
TRBV19	.	TRBJ2-1	.	CASSMGWGNNEQFF	TGTGCCAGTAGTATGGGTTGGGGCAACAATGAGCAGTTCTTC
TRBV18	TRBD2	TRBJ2-3	.	CASSPLGGLAASSTDTQYF	TGTGCCAGCTCACCATTAGGCGGACTAGCGGCCTCTAGCACAGATACGCAGTATTTT
TRBV7-9	TRBD1	TRBJ2-7	.	CASRLGTGPYEQYF	TGTGCCAGCAGGTTAGGGACAGGACCCTACGAGCAGTACTTC
TRBV18	.	TRBJ1-6	.	CASSRAADNSPLHF	TGTGCCAGCTCACGGGCAGCAGATAATTCACCCCTCCACTTT
TRBV24-1	TRBD1	TRBJ1-1	.	CATSAGGEAFF	TGTGCCACCAGTGCAGGGGGTGAAGCTTTCTTT
TRBV28	.	TRBJ2-6	once	CASSPSSGANVLTF	TGTGCCAGCAGTCCTAGCTCTGGGGCCAACGTCCTGACTTTC
TRBV18	TRBD1	TRBJ1-1	.	CASSTNRQGNTEAFF	TGTGCCAGCTCAACAAATCGACAGGGAAACACTGAAGCTTTCTTT
TRBV7-9	.	TRBJ2-3	.	CASSLKRTLSTDTQYF	TGTGCCAGCAGCTTAAAAAGGACACTCAGCACAGATACGCAGTATTTT
TRBV25-1	TRBD1	TRBJ1-2	.	CASSRGQGFYGYTF	TGTGCCAGCAGCCGCGGACAGGGCTTCTATGGCTACACCTTC
TRBV5-4	TRBD2	TRBJ2-3	.	CASSLGLAGVPDTQYF	TGTGCCAGCAGCTTGGGGCTAGCGGGGGTCCCAGATACGCAGTATTTT
TRBV6-6	.	TRBJ1-1	.	CASRPTLTGEAFF	TGTGCCAGCAGGCCCACCCTTACAGGGGAAGCTTTCTTT
TRBV12-3/TRBV12-4	.	TRBJ1-6	.	CASSFQYSPLHF	TGTGCCAGCAGTTTCCAGTATTCACCCCTCCACTTT
TRBV30	TRBD2	TRBJ2-7	.	CAWSWGGEQYF	TGTGCCTGGAGTTGGGGGGGCGAGCAGTACTTC